This paragraph covers one T cell receptor beta chain sequence. This clonotype has at least ten counts. No antigen is known for it. Base quality data are lacking; no much larger clone is found one base away. The V end gives up 3 bases and the J end 2 bases, leaving 3 bases in the junction not matched to a gene. The CDR3 measures 14 amino acids from cysteine to phenylalanine. Left in the record is the CDR3 DNA by itself, 42 bases read in frame from the first base. CDR1 and CDR2 are drawn from the germline V gene: SQVTM, ANQGSEA. The data originate from a study of T-cell reconstitution after alpha-beta-depleted transplantation in children listed by TCRdb under 2016. Context from the whole study: Using TCR repertoire profiling, the study quantitatively followed how T-cell immune reconstitution unfolded in children after TCRalphabeta/CD19-depleted allogeneic hematopoietic cell transplantation.

Receptor amplification or capture employed PCR. The sample was run on an Illumina HiSeq 2500. Molecular barcoding was employed in the preparation of TCR libraries, with unique molecular identifiers being used to normalize TCRbeta repertoire quantification. TCRdb took the public reads, trimmed them with fastp at Q25, ran MiXCR for clone calling and kept in-frame beta chains. When rows share a CDR3 protein, they turn into one entry using the most common DNA and genes. The sample contains approximately 650,000 distinct CDR3 sequences, around 13% of them found a single time. The ten largest clones capture around 0.8% of the sample. According to the study, the label for this sample's treatment or condition signals: allogeneic hematopoietic cell transplantation with graft depleted of TCRalphabeta T cells and CD19 B cells. The children who served as transplant recipients had been given grafts of TCRalphabeta/CD19-depleted allogeneic hematopoietic cells.

General study outcomes and caveats: Over the following months the frequencies of hyperexpanded clones went down, and after one year T-cell counts and TCRbeta diversity were mostly credited to newly produced T cells. Apparently early alphabetaT-cell count recovery about two months after transplant reportedly relied on only several hundred rapidly expanded clones derived from non-depleted graft cells. In some patients, the high TCRbeta diversity seen at day 60 was put down to recipient T cells and intrathymic progenitors that had survived conditioning.

The sample was PBMCs, taken before TCRalphabeta/CD19-depleted stem cell transplant. The source is a girl aged 2 to 10 with congenital amegakaryocytic thrombocytopenia, due to receive a stem cell transplant. The rearranged chain carries TRBV29-1 and TRBJ1-1, with 10 bases matching TRBD1. The CDR3 has the sequence CSVEDRGDNTEAFF. The bases are TGCAGCGTTGAGGACAGGGGGGATAACACTGAAGCTTTCTTT.